The sequence of this TCR beta chain was determined in a study of shared clonotypes between healthy human individuals. Study background: Researchers assigned three CD4 naive, three CD4 memory, two CD8 naive and one CD8 memory plate to each donor.

Study observations and caveats: Clonotype sharing among donors, it was expected, would be affected by sequencing depth.

A note on this clone: Antigen unknown.

Per the original methods: Filtering of immunoSEQ junctional sequences could not match full-length read filtering. Measured with immunoSEQ multiplex PCR; TCRdb has only the in-frame clones, and not every one. The V and J calls and clone size are taken from that table; D and trimming were inferred from the DNA. The sample holds millions of clones, more than 80% seen once. This CDR3 is built from 14 residues. Germline V lookup: CDR1 SGHRS, CDR2 YFSETQ. Trimming removed 4 bases from V and 9 bases from J; junction bases left unmatched: 6. This TCR was sampled from a man younger than 35 in good health. The V gene is TRBV5-1, the J gene TRBJ2-1, with TRBD2 matching over 11 bases. Input material: naive CD4+ T cells sorted from blood. Subset specified: CD45RA+ positively selected. The CDR3 reads CASSPGLAEIEQFF. As DNA, the CDR3 is TGCGCCAGCAGCCCGGGACTAGCGGAGATTGAGCAGTTCTTC.